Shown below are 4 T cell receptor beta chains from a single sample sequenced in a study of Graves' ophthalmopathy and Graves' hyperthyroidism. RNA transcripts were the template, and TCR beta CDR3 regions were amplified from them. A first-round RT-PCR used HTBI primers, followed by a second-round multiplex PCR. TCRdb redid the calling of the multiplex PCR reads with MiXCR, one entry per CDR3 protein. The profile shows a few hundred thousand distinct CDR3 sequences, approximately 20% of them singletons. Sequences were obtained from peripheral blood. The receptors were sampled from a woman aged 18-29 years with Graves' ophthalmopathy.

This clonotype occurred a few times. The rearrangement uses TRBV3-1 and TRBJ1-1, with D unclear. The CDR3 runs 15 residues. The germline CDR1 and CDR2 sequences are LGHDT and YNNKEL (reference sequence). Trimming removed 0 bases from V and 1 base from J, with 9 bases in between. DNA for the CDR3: TGTGCCAGCAGCCAAGATTGGCCTCAGAACACTGAAGCTTTCTTT. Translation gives CASSQDWPQNTEAFF.

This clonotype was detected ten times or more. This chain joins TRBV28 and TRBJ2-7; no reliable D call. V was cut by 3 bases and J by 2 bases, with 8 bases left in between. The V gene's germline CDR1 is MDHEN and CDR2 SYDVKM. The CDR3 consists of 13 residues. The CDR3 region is CASSFPLAYEQYF. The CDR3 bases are TGTGCCAGCAGTTTCCCCCTAGCCTACGAGCAGTACTTC. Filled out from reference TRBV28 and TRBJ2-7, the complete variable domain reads DVKVTQSSRYLVKRTGEKVFLECVQDMDHENMFWYRQDPGLGLRLIYFSYDVKMKEKGDIPEGYSVSREKKERFSLILESASTNQTSMYLCASSFPLAYEQYFGPGTRLTVT.

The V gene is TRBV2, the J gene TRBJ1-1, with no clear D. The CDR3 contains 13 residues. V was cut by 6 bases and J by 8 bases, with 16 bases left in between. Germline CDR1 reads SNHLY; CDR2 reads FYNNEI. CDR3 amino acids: CASSTTEWSEAFF. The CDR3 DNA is TGTGCCAGCAGCACCACCGAGTGGTCGGAAGCTTTCTTT. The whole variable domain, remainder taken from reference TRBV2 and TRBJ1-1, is EPEVTQTPSHQVTQMGQEVILRCVPISNHLYFYWYRQILGQKVEFLVSFYNNEISEKSEIFDDQFSVERPDGSNFTLKIRSTKLEDSAMYFCASSTTEWSEAFFGQGTRLTVV.

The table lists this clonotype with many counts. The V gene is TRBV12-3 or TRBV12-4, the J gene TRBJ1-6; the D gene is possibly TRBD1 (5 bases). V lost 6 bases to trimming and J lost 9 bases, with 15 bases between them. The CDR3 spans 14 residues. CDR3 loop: CASSPGRGSSPLHF. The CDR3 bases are TGTGCCAGCAGCCCAGGGAGAGGGAGTTCACCCCTCCACTTT.